Below, 19 T cell receptor beta chains from the same sample are listed, as sequenced in a study of T cells in Graves' hyperthyroidism and ophthalmopathy. From RNA transcripts, TCR beta CDR3 regions were amplified. Primed by the HTBI set, a first-round RT-PCR was run on the TCR CDR3. TCRdb analysed the multiplex PCR reads with MiXCR anew, one entry per CDR3 protein. The sample includes about 290,000 distinct CDR3 sequences, 10% to 15% of them seen just once. The sequencing input was blood. These receptors originate from a woman aged 25 to 39 with Graves' hyperthyroidism that later progressed to Graves' ophthalmopathy.

There are many counts of this clonotype. The rearrangement uses TRBV2 and TRBJ2-1, with 9 bases identical to TRBD2. The V segment lost 4 bases and the J segment 10 bases; nucleotides outside the gene matches: 11. CDR1 is SNHLY and CDR2 is FYNNEI in the germline V gene. The CDR3 has 15 residues. CDR3 DNA: TGTGCCAGCAGTGGGACTAGCGACACCCTCTTAGAGCAGTTCTTC. Amino acid sequence: CASSGTSDTLLEQFF.

This chain links TRBV6-1 with TRBJ2-1; 12 nucleotides agree with TRBD2. The CDR3 consists of 17 residues. Germline-derived CDR1 and CDR2 are MNHNS and SASEGT. V trimming: 0 bases; J trimming: 2 bases; junction bases outside the gene matches: 2. The CDR3 DNA follows: TGTGCCAGCAGTGAAGCCAGACTAGCGGGGGCCTACAATGAGCAGTTCTTC. This translates into CASSEARLAGAYNEQFF.

This clonotype was observed at least ten times. The gene calls are TRBV7-3 and TRBJ1-5, with 10 bases identical to TRBD1. The CDR3 is 16 amino acids. Germline loops: CDR1 SGHTA, CDR2 FQGTGA. V trimming: 6 bases; J trimming: 5 bases; junction bases outside the gene matches: 10. The DNA of the CDR3 is TGTGCCAGCAGTTCTCCGCGGACAGGGGGATATCAGCCCCAGCATTTT. This sequence encodes CASSSPRTGGYQPQHF.

Many counts were recorded for this clonotype. Germline is not matched at one junction end, which may reflect a read error. V and J are TRBV3-1 and TRBJ1-6, with D hard to call. The CDR3 is 14 amino acids. Germline assignment: CDR1 LGHDT and CDR2 YNNKEL (reference sequence). The CDR3 coding sequence is TGTGCCAGCAGACAAGGACGTTTTAATTCACCCCTCCACTTT. The encoded protein is CASRQGRFNSPLHF.

This clonotype was seen once. The V call is TRBV7-2, the J call TRBJ2-7, with TRBD2 matching 8 bases. Trimming removed 5 bases from V and 5 bases from J; junction bases left unmatched: 17. Germline lookup yields CDR1 SGHTA and CDR2 FQGNSA. CDR3 length: 17 residues. CDR3 residues: CASSPGSGRGGLHEQYF. The CDR3 nucleotides read TGTGCCAGCAGCCCCGGGTCGGGCCGGGGGGGGCTCCACGAGCAGTACTTC.

This clonotype showed up many times. This chain connects TRBV12-3 or TRBV12-4 to TRBJ2-3; tentatively, D is TRBD1 (6 bases). The V and J ends lost 3 bases and 4 bases respectively, with 14 bases between them. This CDR3 has 15 residues. For the CDR3, the DNA is TGTGCCAGCAGTTTGGACAGAAGGCGGGCAGATACGCAGTATTTT. Protein product: CASSLDRRRADTQYF.

This clonotype appeared a few times. An end of the junction does not agree with germline; a read error may underlie this. The rearrangement links TRBV7-7 to TRBJ2-5; a weak D match, TRBD2 (6 bases). The CDR3 has 15 residues. Germline values: CDR1 SSHAT, CDR2 FNYEAQ (reference sequence). In DNA, the CDR3 is TGTGCTAGCAGCCTAACCGGGACTTCAGAAGAGACCCAGTACTTC. It encodes CASSLTGTSEETQYF.

This clonotype was found many times. The chain couples TRBV28 to TRBJ2-1; 15 bases match TRBD2. The germline gives CDR1 MDHEN, CDR2 SYDVKM. V gave up 10 bases and J gave up 9 bases; unmatched junction bases: 16. This CDR3 is 17 amino acids long. CDR3 amino acids: CATYGLAGGPLTGEQFF. CDR3 DNA sequence: TGTGCCACCTACGGACTAGCGGGAGGGCCCCTCACCGGTGAGCAGTTCTTC.

The sample holds many counts of this clonotype. The V call is TRBV30, the J call TRBJ1-5; 8 bases map to TRBD1. This CDR3 has 13 residues. Germline CDR1 is GTSNPN and CDR2 is SVGIG (reference sequence). The ends lost 1 base at V and 4 bases at J; junction bases unmatched: 0. CDR3 residues: CAWSDRGNQPQHF. The CDR3 nucleotides read TGTGCCTGGAGTGACAGGGGGAATCAGCCCCAGCATTTT.

This clonotype was seen a few times. V and J are TRBV6-2 or TRBV6-3 and TRBJ1-1; D might be TRBD1 (5 bases). Germline V gene lookup returns CDR1 MNHEY and CDR2 SVGEGT. The CDR3 spans 16 residues. With 6 bases removed from V and 3 bases from J, the gap between germline ends came to 20 bases. The CDR3 DNA sequence: TGTGCCAGCAGCTCGAGCGGGGGGGGGGGGTACACTGAAGCTTTCTTT. Translated: CASSSSGGGGYTEAFF.

There are many counts of this clonotype. V is TRBV12-3 or TRBV12-4 and J is TRBJ2-3; TRBD2 aligns across 10 bases. The CDR3 has 17 amino acids. J was trimmed by 6 bases and V by 5 bases; bases with no gene match: 14. CDR3 sequence (DNA): TGTGCCAGCAGTGAGCACCGAAGCGGGAGGGCCGCGGATACGCAGTATTTT. It is translated as CASSEHRSGRAADTQYF.

The chain joins TRBV7-2 to TRBJ2-7; maybe TRBD2 (6 bases). Per germline, CDR1 SGHTA and CDR2 FQGNSA. With 0 bases removed from V and 0 bases from J, the gap between germline ends came to 15 bases. The CDR3 loop spans 17 amino acids. CDR3 nucleotide sequence: TGTGCCAGCAGCTTAGCGGAGGGGCGGGAATACTCCTACGAGCAGTACTTC. Its protein is CASSLAEGREYSYEQYF. Together with reference TRBV7-2 and TRBJ2-7, the CDR3 gives the full variable domain: GAGVSQSPSNKVTEKGKDVELRCDPISGHTALYWYRQSLGQGLEFLIYFQGNSAPDKSGLPSDRFSAERTGGSVSTLTIQRTQQEDSAVYLCASSLAEGREYSYEQYFGPGTRLTVT.

This clonotype was counted many times. The V call is TRBV6-2 or TRBV6-3, the J call TRBJ2-1; D not resolved. In germline, CDR1 is MNHEY, CDR2 SVGEGT. The CDR3 consists of 17 residues. V gave up 6 bases and J gave up 0 bases, with 18 bases separating them. The CDR3 reads CASSSKSSRSSYNEQFF. CDR3 nucleotide sequence: TGTGCCAGCAGCTCTAAGAGTAGCCGGAGCTCCTACAATGAGCAGTTCTTC.

J is TRBJ1-1 and V is TRBV9; D uncertain. V was trimmed by 3 bases and J by 0 bases, leaving 15 bases between them. Germline values: CDR1 SGDLS, CDR2 YYNGEE. The CDR3 runs to 16 residues. DNA for the CDR3: TGTGCCAGCAGCGCCGGATGGTGGGGAGTGAACACTGAAGCTTTCTTT. Translating gives CASSAGWWGVNTEAFF.

J is TRBJ1-2 and V is TRBV7-9, with a weak D call TRBD1 (5 bases). The V and J ends lost 5 bases and 1 base respectively, with 14 bases between them. From germline, CDR1 is SEHNR and CDR2 FQNEAQ (reference sequence). The CDR3 loop spans 15 amino acids. The CDR3 DNA sequence: TGTGCCAGCAGCCCGAAGCTGGGACTTAACTATGGCTACACCTTC. Amino acids: CASSPKLGLNYGYTF.

The chain uses TRBV30 and TRBJ1-5, with D possibly being TRBD1 (6 bases). This CDR3 has 12 amino acids. Per the germline V gene, CDR1 is GTSNPN and CDR2 is SVGIG (reference sequence). Deletions cut 7 bases from V and 6 bases from J, with 13 bases between. This chain's CDR3 is CAYQGMGQPQHF. The CDR3 DNA reads TGTGCCTACCAGGGGATGGGTCAGCCCCAGCATTTT.

This chain joins TRBV7-2 and TRBJ1-1; D not certain. The CDR3 covers 14 residues. The germline gives CDR1 SGHTA, CDR2 FQGNSA. Trimming stripped 5 bases from V and 1 base from J, with 11 bases between. The CDR3 region has the DNA TGTGCCAGCAGCCCGACGAGAGGGAACACTGAAGCTTTCTTT. It encodes CASSPTRGNTEAFF.

This clonotype was seen many times. The J gene is TRBJ2-1, the V gene TRBV12-3 or TRBV12-4, with a weak D call TRBD2 (5 bases). The germline V and J ends were trimmed by 2 bases and 8 bases, with 10 bases remaining between them. This CDR3 is built from 13 residues. As DNA, the CDR3 is TGTGCCAGCAGTTTACACGGGGTGGATGAGCAGTTCTTC. This encodes CASSLHGVDEQFF.

This clonotype has a count of ten or more. The chain couples TRBV11-2 to TRBJ2-7; 9 bases agree with TRBD1. The CDR3 has 15 amino acids. Trimming took 1 base from V and 4 from J; bases not matched to a gene: 5. Germline V CDR1 and CDR2: SGHAT, FQNNGV. CDR3 sequence (DNA): TGTGCCAGCAGCTTAGCCCGGGACAGGGCTTACGAGCAGTACTTC. Translated: CASSLARDRAYEQYF.